Given below is one TCR beta chain in context. V lost 3 bases, J lost 5 bases, and 14 bases lay in between. In germline, CDR1 is SGHDT, CDR2 YYEEEE. The CDR3 runs to 15 residues. This sample stems from a study of shared clonotypes between healthy human individuals. Profiled with immunoSEQ multiplex PCR; TCRdb holds only in-frame clones, not every one. The profile shows a few hundred thousand clones, under 80% of them singletons. Sequenced material: memory CD4+ T cells sorted from blood. The sample's subset: CD45RA-negative fraction. The TCR comes from a man aged 25 to 40 in good health. The chain joins TRBV5-6 to TRBJ2-2; the D gene could be TRBD1 or TRBD2 (5 bases each). Written as DNA, the CDR3 is TGTGCCAGCAGCTACCGGGACCCTCAAACCGGGGAGCTGTTTTTT. Translating gives CASSYRDPQTGELFF.